Below, 26 T cell receptor beta chains from the same sample are listed, as sequenced in a study of blood T cell repertoires in COVID-19. Assay used: immunoSEQ multiplex PCR; TCRdb lists only in-frame clones, some missing. The data contain over 200,000 clones, approximately 84% of them singletons. The specimen was peripheral blood. These receptors were obtained from a woman aged 45-65 years with active or convalescent COVID-19.

CDR3 protein: CASTWGGTNEKLFF. For the CDR3, the DNA is TGTGCCAGCACCTGGGGGGGAACTAATGAAAAACTGTTTTTT. The chain employs TRBV28 and TRBJ1-4, with D tentatively TRBD1 (5 bases). V dropped 7 bases and J dropped 1 base, with 10 bases sitting between them. Germline loops: CDR1 MDHEN, CDR2 SYDVKM. The CDR3 is 14 residues long.

The J gene is TRBJ2-2, the V gene TRBV29-1; 15 nucleotides line up with TRBD2. The V gene end was trimmed by 7 bases and the J gene end by 7 bases; junction bases not matched to a gene: 4. Germline V lookup: CDR1 SQVTM, CDR2 ANQGSEA. CDR3 length: 14 amino acids. DNA of the CDR3: TGCAGCGGCGGGACTAGCGGGGGGATCGGGGAGCTGTTTTTT. This gives the protein CSGGTSGGIGELFF.

This clone was counted only a few times. The chain uses TRBV6-1 and TRBJ2-4, with TRBD1 matching 7 bases. Germline CDR1 reads MNHNS; CDR2 reads SASEGT. V shed 3 bases, J shed 0 bases, and the junction held 5 bases outside the gene matches. CDR3 size: 16 residues. The CDR3, as DNA: TGTGCCAGCAGTGACCCGGGACAGCTAGCCAAAAACATTCAGTACTTC. It yields the protein CASSDPGQLAKNIQYF.

This rearrangement joins TRBV3-1 (or the pseudogene TRBV3-2) to TRBJ2-5; TRBD1 is a possible D gene (6 bases). From germline, CDR1 is LGHDT and CDR2 YNNKEL (reference sequence). The CDR3 runs to 15 residues. V was trimmed by 4 bases and J by 5 bases, leaving 17 bases between them. The CDR3 region is CASSPMGARGETQYF. CDR3 DNA sequence: TGTGCCAGCAGCCCCATGGGGGCCCGTGGCGAGACCCAGTACTTC.

The V call is TRBV19, the J call TRBJ1-1, with 7 nucleotides matching TRBD1. Germline lookup yields CDR1 LNHDA and CDR2 SQIVND (reference sequence). This CDR3 has 13 amino acids. Trimming removed 8 bases from V and 1 base from J; junction bases left unmatched: 4. The CDR3 loop is CASETGKNTEAFF. The CDR3 coding sequence is TGTGCCAGTGAGACAGGGAAGAACACTGAAGCTTTCTTT.

The rearrangement joins TRBV19 to TRBJ1-5, with D maybe TRBD1 (5 bases). Trimming left V 7 bases short and J 11 bases short, with 15 bases between. This CDR3 comprises 12 residues. Germline CDR1 LNHDA, CDR2 SQIVND (reference sequence). The CDR3 region is CASNSPTEAQHF. CDR3 bases: TGTGCCAGTAACTCACCGACAGAGGCCCAGCATTTT.

This clone was observed a single time. V and J are TRBV27 and TRBJ2-6, with a possible D match to TRBD1 (6 bases). Germline values: CDR1 MNHEY, CDR2 SMNVEV (reference sequence). CDR3 size: 14 residues. Trimming removed 8 bases at V and 0 bases at J, with 8 bases between. The CDR3 spells CASGQYSGANVLTF. In DNA, the CDR3 is TGTGCCAGCGGACAGTACTCTGGGGCCAACGTCCTGACTTTC.

This chain joins TRBV12-3 or TRBV12-4 and TRBJ2-3; tentatively, D is TRBD2 (5 bases). The CDR3 is made up of 13 amino acids. Trimming stripped 3 bases from V and 5 bases from J, with 9 bases between. The CDR3 nucleotides are TGTGCCAGCAGTTTTCTAGCCTTAGATACGCAGTATTTT. This codes for CASSFLALDTQYF.

The chain carries TRBV28 and TRBJ1-2; D is undetermined. Germline V gene data show CDR1 as MDHEN and CDR2 as SYDVKM. V dropped 5 bases and J dropped 4 bases, with 8 bases sitting between them. The CDR3 runs 12 residues. CDR3 bases: TGTGCCAGCAGTCCCCTTTCCTATGGCTACACCTTC. It specifies CASSPLSYGYTF.

This rearrangement joins TRBV6-6 to TRBJ1-1, with 9 bases that match TRBD1. Germline values: CDR1 MNHNY, CDR2 SVGAGI (reference sequence). The J segment lost 5 bases and the V segment lost 6 bases, leaving 10 bases of the junction unmatched. CDR3 length equals 15 residues. CDR3 sequence (DNA): TGTGCCAGCAGATCTCCGGGACAGGGAGGGACTGAAGCTTTCTTT. Protein product: CASRSPGQGGTEAFF.

V gene TRBV4-1 combines with J gene TRBJ2-7, with TRBD2 matching 9 bases. V lost 0 bases to trimming and J lost 0 bases; unmatched junction nucleotides: 3. CDR1 is MGHRA and CDR2 is YSYEKL in the germline V gene. There are 16 residues in the CDR3. This CDR3 reads CASSQEASGASYEQYF. The CDR3 nucleotides are TGCGCCAGCAGCCAAGAGGCTAGCGGGGCCTCCTACGAGCAGTACTTC.

J is TRBJ2-3 and V is TRBV10-3; D is possibly TRBD2 (5 bases). V was cut by 2 bases and J by 4 bases, with 7 bases left in between. There are 13 residues in the CDR3. Germline V lookup: CDR1 ENHRY, CDR2 SYGVKD. CDR3: CAISEGRADTQYF. Written as DNA, the CDR3 is TGTGCCATCAGTGAGGGGCGGGCAGATACGCAGTATTTT.

This sequence joins TRBV30 and TRBJ1-1; D unresolved. CDR3 length equals 12 residues. Trimming shortened V by 3 bases and J by 11 bases, and 16 bases separated the two germline ends. The germline V gene has CDR1 GTSNPN and CDR2 SVGIG (reference sequence). The DNA of the CDR3 is TGTGCCTGGAGAACGTCCGGGGATCGGGCTTTCTTT. Translating gives CAWRTSGDRAFF.

The rearrangement links TRBV24-1 to TRBJ1-1, with TRBD1 as a possible D gene (6 bases). V lost 3 bases, J lost 6 bases, and 16 bases lay in between. The CDR3 length is 15 residues. Germline V lookup: CDR1 KGHDR, CDR2 SFDVKD. The CDR3 DNA reads TGTGCCACCAGTGATCCAAATACAGGGAGCGCTGAAGCTTTCTTT. Residues: CATSDPNTGSAEAFF.

The CDR3 loop reads CASSLDSQNHGYTF. CDR3 nucleotide sequence: TGTGCCAGCAGCCTGGACAGCCAAAACCACGGCTACACCTTC. The rearrangement links TRBV5-4 to TRBJ1-2; possible D gene TRBD1, 6 bases. The CDR3 length is 14 residues. Germline CDR1 and CDR2: SGHNT and YYREEE (reference sequence). V lost 4 bases to trimming and J lost 8 bases, with 18 bases between them.

The chain has TRBV5-1 and TRBJ1-2; 9 nucleotides line up with TRBD1. The CDR3 has 14 amino acids. In germline, CDR1 is SGHRS, CDR2 YFSETQ. The junction had 6 bases not matched to a gene; V was cut back by 2 bases and J by 7 bases. CDR3 nucleotide sequence: TGCGCCAGCAGCTTCCCGGGACAGGGAAGTGGCTACACCTTC. Protein product: CASSFPGQGSGYTF.

The rearrangement links TRBV27 to TRBJ2-5; 14 bases fit TRBD2. Germline CDR1 and CDR2: MNHEY and SMNVEV (reference sequence). Trimming removed 5 bases from V and 4 bases from J; junction bases left unmatched: 15. There are 19 residues in the CDR3. The CDR3 spells CASSRMGLAGALLGETQYF. The DNA for the CDR3 is TGTGCCAGCAGTCGAATGGGACTAGCGGGGGCCCTACTAGGAGAGACCCAGTACTTC.

This clone has only a few counts. The CDR3 here is CASSSTGQVNYEQFF. For the CDR3, the DNA is TGCGCCAGCAGCTCCACCGGACAGGTCAACTATGAGCAGTTCTTC. The chain recombines TRBV5-1 with TRBJ2-1; TRBD1 aligns across 7 bases. The CDR3 is 15 residues long. CDR1 and CDR2 from the germline V gene are SGHRS and YFSETQ. With 3 bases clipped from V and 8 bases from J, the junction kept 11 bases outside the gene matches.

V gene TRBV6-4 combines with J gene TRBJ1-2; 8 bases match TRBD1. The V gene end was trimmed by 4 bases and the J gene end by 1 base; junction bases not matched to a gene: 2. The CDR3 has 14 residues. CDR1 and CDR2 (germline): MRHNA, SNTAGT. The CDR3 reads CASSVDRGNYGYTF. The CDR3 bases are TGTGCCAGCAGTGTCGACAGGGGTAACTATGGCTACACCTTC.

The gene calls are TRBV5-4 and TRBJ1-1; unclear D gene. CDR3 size: 15 residues. CDR1 and CDR2 from the germline V gene are SGHNT and YYREEE (reference sequence). Trimming took 1 base from V and 0 from J, leaving 10 bases between them. The CDR3 reads CASSLPTEMNTEAFF. In nucleotides, the CDR3 is TGTGCCAGCAGCTTGCCGACTGAGATGAACACTGAAGCTTTCTTT.

The chain uses TRBV7-8 and TRBJ2-7; D unclear. The CDR3 is made up of 13 amino acids. Trimming cost V 4 bases and J 7 bases, with 14 bases left between them. CDR1 is SGHVS, CDR2 FQNEAQ, per germline. This chain's CDR3 is CASSSAPSREQYV. The DNA of the CDR3 is TGTGCCAGCAGCTCAGCCCCGTCGAGGGAGCAGTACGTC.

The chain carries TRBV15 and TRBJ2-1, with 7 positions matching TRBD2. The CDR3 has 14 amino acids. CDR1 is LNHNV and CDR2 is YYDKDF in the germline V gene (reference sequence). The J segment lost 8 bases and the V segment lost 4 bases, leaving 8 bases of the junction unmatched. This chain's CDR3 is CATSIARGEYEQFF. In DNA, the CDR3 is TGTGCCACCAGCATTGCCCGGGGGGAGTATGAGCAGTTCTTC.

This clone was recorded a few times. The genes are TRBV7-2 and TRBJ1-4; 7 positions agree with TRBD1. The V and J ends lost 7 bases and 7 bases, in that order; junction bases with no gene match: 12. The CDR3 spans 15 residues. Germline loops: CDR1 SGHTA, CDR2 FQGNSA. CDR3 loop: CASTRRGQEGEKLFF. The CDR3 region has the DNA TGTGCCAGCACTCGGAGAGGACAGGAAGGTGAAAAACTGTTTTTT.

The rearrangement joins TRBV12-5 to TRBJ1-1; perhaps TRBD1 as D (6 bases). Germline V gene lookup returns CDR1 LGHNT and CDR2 FRNRAP. The CDR3 extends over 14 amino acids. The V and J ends lost 6 bases and 6 bases respectively, with 17 bases between them. CDR3 DNA sequence: TGTGCTAGTGGGGTGGGGACAATGGGTTCTGAAGCTTTCTTT. Translated, it gives CASGVGTMGSEAFF.

The V call is TRBV5-6, the J call TRBJ1-1; possibly TRBD1 for D (5 bases). The ends were cut back, 4 bases at V and 1 base at J, with 14 bases in the middle. This CDR3 has 15 residues. CDR1 SGHDT and CDR2 YYEEEE come from the germline V gene. CDR3 DNA sequence: TGTGCCAGCAGCCACGCTGGACACTCGAACACTGAAGCTTTCTTT. Translating gives CASSHAGHSNTEAFF.

The rearrangement links TRBV9 to TRBJ1-2; 7 bases agree with TRBD1. In germline, CDR1 is SGDLS, CDR2 YYNGEE. V lost 2 bases, J lost 4 bases, and 8 bases stayed unmatched. The CDR3 totals 15 residues. In DNA form, the CDR3 reads TGTGCCAGCAGCGTCACGACAGGGACTCTCTATGGCTACACCTTC. It codes for CASSVTTGTLYGYTF. The full variable domain, rest sourced from reference TRBV9 and TRBJ1-2, is DSGVTQTPKHLITATGQRVTLRCSPRSGDLSVYWYQQSLDQGLQFLIQYYNGEERAKGNILERFSAQQFPDLHSELNLSSLELGDSALYFCASSVTTGTLYGYTFGSGTRLTVV.